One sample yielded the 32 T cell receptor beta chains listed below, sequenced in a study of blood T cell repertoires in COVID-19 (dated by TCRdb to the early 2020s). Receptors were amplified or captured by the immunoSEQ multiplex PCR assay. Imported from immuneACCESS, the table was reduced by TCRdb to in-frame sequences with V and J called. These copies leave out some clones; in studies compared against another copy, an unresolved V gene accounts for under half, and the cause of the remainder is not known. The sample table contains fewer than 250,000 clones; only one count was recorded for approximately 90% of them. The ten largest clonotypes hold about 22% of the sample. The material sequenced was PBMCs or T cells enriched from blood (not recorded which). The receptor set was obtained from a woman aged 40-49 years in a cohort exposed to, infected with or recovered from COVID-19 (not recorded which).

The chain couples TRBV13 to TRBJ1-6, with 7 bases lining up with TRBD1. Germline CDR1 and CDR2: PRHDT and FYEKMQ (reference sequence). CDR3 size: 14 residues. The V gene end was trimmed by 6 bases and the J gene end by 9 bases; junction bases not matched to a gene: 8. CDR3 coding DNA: TGTGCCAGCAGACGAGGGGGCTCGGGTTCACCCCTCCACTTT. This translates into CASRRGGSGSPLHF.

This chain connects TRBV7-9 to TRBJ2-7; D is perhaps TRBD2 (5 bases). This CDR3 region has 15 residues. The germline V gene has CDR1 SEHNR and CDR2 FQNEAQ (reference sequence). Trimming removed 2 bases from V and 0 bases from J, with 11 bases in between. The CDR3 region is CASSLLLGSSYEQYF. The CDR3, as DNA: TGTGCCAGCAGCTTACTGTTGGGGAGCTCCTACGAGCAGTACTTC.

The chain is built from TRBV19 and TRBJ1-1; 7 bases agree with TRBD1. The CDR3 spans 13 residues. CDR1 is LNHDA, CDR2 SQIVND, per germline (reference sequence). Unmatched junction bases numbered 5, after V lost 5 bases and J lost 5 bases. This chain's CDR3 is CASSWAGGTEAFF. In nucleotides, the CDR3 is TGTGCCAGTAGTTGGGCAGGGGGTACTGAAGCTTTCTTT.

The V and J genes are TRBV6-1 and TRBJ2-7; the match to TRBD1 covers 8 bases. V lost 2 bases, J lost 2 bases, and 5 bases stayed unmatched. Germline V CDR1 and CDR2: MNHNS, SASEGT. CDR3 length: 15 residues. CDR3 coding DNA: TGTGCCAGCAGTGAAATGGGGACAGGCCCCTACGAGCAGTACTTC. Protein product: CASSEMGTGPYEQYF.

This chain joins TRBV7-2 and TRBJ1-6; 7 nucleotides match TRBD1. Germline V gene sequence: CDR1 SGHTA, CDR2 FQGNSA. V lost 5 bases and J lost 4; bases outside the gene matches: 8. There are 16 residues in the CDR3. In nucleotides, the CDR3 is TGTGCCAGCAGCAGCCGGGAGGGGGCGTATAATTCACCCCTCCACTTT. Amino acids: CASSSREGAYNSPLHF.

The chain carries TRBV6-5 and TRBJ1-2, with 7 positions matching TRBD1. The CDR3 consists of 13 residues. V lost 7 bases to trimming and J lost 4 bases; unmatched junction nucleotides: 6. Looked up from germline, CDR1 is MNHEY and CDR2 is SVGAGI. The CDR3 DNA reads TGTGCCAGCACGACAGGGAGGTTCTATGGCTACACCTTC. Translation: CASTTGRFYGYTF.

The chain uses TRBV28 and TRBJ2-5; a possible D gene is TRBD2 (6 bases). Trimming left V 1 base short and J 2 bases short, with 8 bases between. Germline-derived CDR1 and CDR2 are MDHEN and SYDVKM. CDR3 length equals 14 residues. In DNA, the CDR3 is TGTGCCAGCAGTTTATATCGGGGGCAAGAGACCCAGTACTTC. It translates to CASSLYRGQETQYF.

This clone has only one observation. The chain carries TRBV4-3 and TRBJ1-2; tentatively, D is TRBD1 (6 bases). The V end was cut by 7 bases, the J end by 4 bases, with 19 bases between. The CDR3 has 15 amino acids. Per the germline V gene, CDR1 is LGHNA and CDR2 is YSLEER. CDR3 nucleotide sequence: TGCGCCAGCAAACCTAAGGGGGACGCCTTCTATGGCTACACCTTC. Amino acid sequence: CASKPKGDAFYGYTF.

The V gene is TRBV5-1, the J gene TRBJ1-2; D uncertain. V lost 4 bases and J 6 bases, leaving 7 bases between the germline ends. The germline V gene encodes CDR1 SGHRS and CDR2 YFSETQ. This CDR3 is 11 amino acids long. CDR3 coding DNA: TGCGCCAGCAGCACGGGGAATGGCTACACCTTC. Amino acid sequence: CASSTGNGYTF.

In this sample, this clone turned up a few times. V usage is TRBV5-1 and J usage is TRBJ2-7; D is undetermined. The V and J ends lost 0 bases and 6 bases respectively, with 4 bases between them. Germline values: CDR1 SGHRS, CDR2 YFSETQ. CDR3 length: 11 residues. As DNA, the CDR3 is TGCGCCAGCAGCTTGGCCGGCGAGCAGTACTTC. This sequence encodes CASSLAGEQYF.

This chain's CDR3 is CASSESLVSHNEQFF. For the CDR3, the DNA is TGCGCCAGCAGTGAGTCCCTAGTAAGCCACAATGAGCAGTTCTTC. This sequence joins TRBV10-1 and TRBJ2-1, with D uncertain. The CDR3 has 15 amino acids. Germline loops: CDR1 WNHNN, CDR2 SYGVQD (reference sequence). V lost 0 bases and J lost 5, with 11 bases in between.

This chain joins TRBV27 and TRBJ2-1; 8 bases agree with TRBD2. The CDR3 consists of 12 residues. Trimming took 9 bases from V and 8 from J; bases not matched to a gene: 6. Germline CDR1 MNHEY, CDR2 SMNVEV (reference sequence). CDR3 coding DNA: TGTGCCAGTACGAGCGGGAGTCATGAGCAGTTCTTC. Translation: CASTSGSHEQFF.

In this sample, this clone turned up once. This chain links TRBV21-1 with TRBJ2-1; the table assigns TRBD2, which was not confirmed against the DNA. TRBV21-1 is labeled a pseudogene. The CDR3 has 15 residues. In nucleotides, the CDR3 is TGTGCCAGCAGCAATACTAGCGGCCTATACAATGAGCAGTTCTTC. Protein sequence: CASSNTSGLYNEQFF.

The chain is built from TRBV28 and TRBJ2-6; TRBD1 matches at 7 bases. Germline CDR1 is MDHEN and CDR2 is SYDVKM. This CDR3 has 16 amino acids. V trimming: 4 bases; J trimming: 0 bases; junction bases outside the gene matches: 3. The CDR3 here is CASSSGQISGANVLTF. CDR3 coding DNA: TGTGCCAGCAGTTCGGGACAGATCTCTGGGGCCAACGTCCTGACTTTC.

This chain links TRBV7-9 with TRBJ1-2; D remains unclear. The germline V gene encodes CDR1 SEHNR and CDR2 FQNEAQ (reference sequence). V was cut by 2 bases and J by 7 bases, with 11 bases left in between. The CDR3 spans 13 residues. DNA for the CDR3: TGTGCCAGCAGCTTAAACCCCGGGTCTGGCTACACCTTC. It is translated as CASSLNPGSGYTF.

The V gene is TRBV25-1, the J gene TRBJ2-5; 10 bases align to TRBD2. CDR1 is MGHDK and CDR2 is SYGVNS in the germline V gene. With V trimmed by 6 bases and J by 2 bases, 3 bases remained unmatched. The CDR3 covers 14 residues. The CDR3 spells CASRLAGRQETQYF. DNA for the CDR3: TGTGCCAGCAGACTAGCGGGAAGACAAGAGACCCAGTACTTC.

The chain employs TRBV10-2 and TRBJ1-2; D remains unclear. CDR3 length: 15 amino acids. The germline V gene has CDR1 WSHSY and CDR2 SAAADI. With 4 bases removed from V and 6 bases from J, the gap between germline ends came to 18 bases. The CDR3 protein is CASSAGGFAPDGYTF. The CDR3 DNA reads TGCGCCAGCAGTGCGGGAGGGTTCGCCCCGGATGGCTACACCTTC.

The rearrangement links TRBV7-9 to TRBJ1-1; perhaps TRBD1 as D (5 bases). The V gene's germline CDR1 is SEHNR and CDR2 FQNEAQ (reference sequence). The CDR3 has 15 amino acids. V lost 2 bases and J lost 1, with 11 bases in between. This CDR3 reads CASSLLRAGNTEAFF. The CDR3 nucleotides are TGTGCCAGCAGCTTACTCAGGGCTGGGAACACTGAAGCTTTCTTT.

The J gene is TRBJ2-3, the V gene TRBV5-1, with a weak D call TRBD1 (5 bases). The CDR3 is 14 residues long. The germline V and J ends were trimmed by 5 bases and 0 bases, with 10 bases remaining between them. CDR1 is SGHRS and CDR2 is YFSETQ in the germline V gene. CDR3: CASRGLPSTDTQYF. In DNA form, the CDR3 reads TGCGCCAGCAGGGGGCTCCCTAGCACAGATACGCAGTATTTT.

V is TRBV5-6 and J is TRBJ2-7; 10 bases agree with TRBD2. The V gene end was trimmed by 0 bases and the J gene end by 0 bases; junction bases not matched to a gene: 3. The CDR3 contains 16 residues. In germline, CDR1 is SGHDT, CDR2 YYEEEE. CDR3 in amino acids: CASSLGPSGGSYEQYF. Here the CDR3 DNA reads TGTGCCAGCAGCTTGGGTCCTAGCGGGGGCTCCTACGAGCAGTACTTC.

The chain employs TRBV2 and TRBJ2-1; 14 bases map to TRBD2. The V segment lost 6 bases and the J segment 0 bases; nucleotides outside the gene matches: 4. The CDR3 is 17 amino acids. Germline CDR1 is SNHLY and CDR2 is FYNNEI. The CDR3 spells CASRGLAGESSYNEQFF. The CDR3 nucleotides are TGTGCCAGCAGGGGACTAGCGGGGGAAAGCTCCTACAATGAGCAGTTCTTC.

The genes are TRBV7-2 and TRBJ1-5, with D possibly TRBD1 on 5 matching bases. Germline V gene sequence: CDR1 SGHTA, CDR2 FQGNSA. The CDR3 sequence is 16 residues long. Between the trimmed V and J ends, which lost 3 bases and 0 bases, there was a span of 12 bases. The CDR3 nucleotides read TGTGCCAGCAGCTTGGGGGGGGTTAGTAGCAATCAGCCCCAGCATTTT. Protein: CASSLGGVSSNQPQHF.

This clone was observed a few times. The CDR3 region is CASSLTRRGEQYF. The DNA for the CDR3 is TGTGCCAGCAGCCTGACTAGGCGCGGCGAGCAGTACTTC. The rearrangement links TRBV3-1 (or the pseudogene TRBV3-2) to TRBJ2-7; a weak D match, TRBD2 (6 bases). The CDR3 loop spans 13 amino acids. Germline V CDR1 and CDR2: LGHDT, YNNKEL (reference sequence). Trimming left V 4 bases short and J 6 bases short, with 13 bases between.

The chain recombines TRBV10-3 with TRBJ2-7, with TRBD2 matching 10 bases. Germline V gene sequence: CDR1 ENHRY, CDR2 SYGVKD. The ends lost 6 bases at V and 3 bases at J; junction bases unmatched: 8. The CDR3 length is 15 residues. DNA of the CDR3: TGTGCCATCAGGGCAGCGGGAGGGCCGGGCTACGAGCAGTACTTC. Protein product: CAIRAAGGPGYEQYF.

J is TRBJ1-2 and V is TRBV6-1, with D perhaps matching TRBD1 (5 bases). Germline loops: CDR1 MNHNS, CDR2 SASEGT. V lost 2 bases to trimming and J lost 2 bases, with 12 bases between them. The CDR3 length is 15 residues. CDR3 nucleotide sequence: TGTGCCAGCAGTGAAAGTGCGGGGGGGAACTATGGCTACACCTTC. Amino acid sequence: CASSESAGGNYGYTF.

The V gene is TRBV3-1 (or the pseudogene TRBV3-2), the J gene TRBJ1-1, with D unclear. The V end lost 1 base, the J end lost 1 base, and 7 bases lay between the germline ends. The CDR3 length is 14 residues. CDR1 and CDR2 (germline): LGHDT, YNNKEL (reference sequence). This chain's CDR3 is CASSQASGNTEAFF. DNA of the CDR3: TGTGCCAGCAGCCAAGCTTCCGGGAACACTGAAGCTTTCTTT.

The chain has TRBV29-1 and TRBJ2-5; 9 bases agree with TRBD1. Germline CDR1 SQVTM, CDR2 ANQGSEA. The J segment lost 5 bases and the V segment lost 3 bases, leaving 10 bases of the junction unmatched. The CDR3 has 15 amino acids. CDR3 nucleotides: TGCAGCGTTGAGAACCGGGACAGGGTTGGGGAGACCCAGTACTTC. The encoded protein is CSVENRDRVGETQYF.

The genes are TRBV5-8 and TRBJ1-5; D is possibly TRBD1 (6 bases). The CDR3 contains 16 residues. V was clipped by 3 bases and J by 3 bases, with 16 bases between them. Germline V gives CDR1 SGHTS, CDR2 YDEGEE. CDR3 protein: CASSSLGGADNQPQHF. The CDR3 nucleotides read TGTGCCAGCAGCTCCTTGGGGGGGGCAGACAATCAGCCCCAGCATTTT. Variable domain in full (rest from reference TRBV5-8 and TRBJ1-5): EAGVTQSPTHLIKTRGQQATLRCSPISGHTSVYWYQQALGLGLQFLLWYDEGEERNRGNFPPRFSGRQFPNYSSELNVNALELEDSALYLCASSSLGGADNQPQHFGDGTRLSIL.

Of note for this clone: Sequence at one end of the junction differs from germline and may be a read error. Here the CDR3 DNA reads TGTGCCATCAGTCGATCCGGGACAGGGGGCGAGCAGTACTTC. It is translated as CAISRSGTGGEQYF. The chain employs TRBV6-2 or TRBV6-3 and TRBJ2-7, with 11 bases identical to TRBD1. Germline V CDR1 and CDR2: MNHEY, SVGEGT. This CDR3 spans 14 amino acids.

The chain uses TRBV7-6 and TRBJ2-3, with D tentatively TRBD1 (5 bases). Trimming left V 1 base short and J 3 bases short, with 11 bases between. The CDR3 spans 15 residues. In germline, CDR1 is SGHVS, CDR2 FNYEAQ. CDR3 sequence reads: CASSLEGRTTDTQYF. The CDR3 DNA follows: TGTGCCAGCAGCTTAGAGGGCAGGACAACAGATACGCAGTATTTT.

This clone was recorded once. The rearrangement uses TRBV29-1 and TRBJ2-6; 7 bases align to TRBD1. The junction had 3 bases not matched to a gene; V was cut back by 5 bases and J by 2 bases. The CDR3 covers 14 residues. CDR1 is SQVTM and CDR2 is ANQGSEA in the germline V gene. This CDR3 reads CSVPTGAGANVLTF. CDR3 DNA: TGCAGCGTTCCCACAGGGGCTGGGGCCAACGTCCTGACTTTC.

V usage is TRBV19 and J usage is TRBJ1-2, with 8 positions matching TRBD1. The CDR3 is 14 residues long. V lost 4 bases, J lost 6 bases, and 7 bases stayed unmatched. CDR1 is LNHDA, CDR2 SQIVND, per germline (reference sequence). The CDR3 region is CASSTFGQGNGYTF. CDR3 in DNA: TGTGCCAGTAGTACCTTCGGACAGGGTAATGGCTACACCTTC.